Below, 26 T cell receptor beta chains from the same sample are listed, as sequenced in a study of blood T cells in healthy people across ages. Combining a sample-barcoded 5' primer with a J-beta primer mix, a second PCR ran for about 7 to 11 cycles. TCRdb fed the 5' RACE reads into MiXCR, producing one record per CDR3 protein. The top ten clones hold more than 2% of a sample with 1.5 million to 2 million distinct CDR3 sequences, about 50% of them seen once. Material: blood. The receptor set was obtained from a woman aged 40 to 55 in good health.

The V gene is TRBV29-1, the J gene TRBJ1-2; D call uncertain. The CDR3 length is 12 residues. Trimming pared 2 bases from V and 6 bases from J, leaving 10 bases between. Germline CDR1 SQVTM, CDR2 ANQGSEA. The CDR3 DNA follows: TGCAGCGTTGAAAAAGGGTCCGATGGCTACACCTTC. This translates into CSVEKGSDGYTF.

The J gene is TRBJ1-1, the V gene TRBV5-6, with 7 bases that match TRBD1. The CDR3 is 12 amino acids. The ends lost 7 bases at V and 1 base at J; junction bases unmatched: 1. Per the germline V gene, CDR1 is SGHDT and CDR2 is YYEEEE. CDR3 region: CASGTANTEAFF. CDR3 DNA: TGTGCCAGCGGGACAGCGAACACTGAAGCTTTCTTT.

This chain links TRBV2 with TRBJ1-5, with D possibly being TRBD1 (5 bases). V was trimmed by 6 bases and J by 5 bases, leaving 8 bases between them. The CDR3 totals 12 residues. The germline V gene encodes CDR1 SNHLY and CDR2 FYNNEI. CDR3 amino acids: CASRRGDQPQHF. Written as DNA, the CDR3 is TGTGCCAGCAGGAGGGGTGATCAGCCCCAGCATTTT.

This chain links TRBV7-2 with TRBJ2-5; TRBD1 matches 11 bases. The J call is uncertain, as TRBJ2-7 better fits the DNA end. CDR3 length: 15 residues. The V gene's germline CDR1 is SGHTA and CDR2 FQGNSA. The CDR3 DNA follows: TGTGCCAGCACCAATCATTGGACAGGGGGCAACGAGCAGTACTTC. This translates into CASTNHWTGGNEQYF.

In this sample, this clonotype turned up a few times. CDR3 loop: CASNLAGEAYNEQFF. The CDR3 DNA reads as TGCGCCAGCAACCTAGCGGGGGAAGCCTACAATGAGCAGTTCTTC. This sequence joins TRBV5-1 and TRBJ2-1, with TRBD2 matching 10 bases. V lost 6 bases, J lost 2 bases, and 5 bases stayed unmatched. This CDR3 contains 15 residues. Germline V gives CDR1 SGHRS, CDR2 YFSETQ.

CDR3 sequence reads: CASSPPRTGGNEQFF. CDR3 sequence (DNA): TGTGCCAGCAGCCCTCCGAGGACAGGGGGGAATGAGCAGTTCTTC. This chain connects TRBV28 to TRBJ2-1; the match to TRBD1 covers 10 bases. Germline trimming cut 6 bases from V and 7 bases from J; bases unmatched to any gene: 9. The germline V gene encodes CDR1 MDHEN and CDR2 SYDVKM. The CDR3 is made up of 15 amino acids. The variable domain in full, with the rest retrieved from reference TRBV28 and TRBJ2-1, is DVKVTQSSRYLVKRTGEKVFLECVQDMDHENMFWYRQDPGLGLRLIYFSYDVKMKEKGDIPEGYSVSREKKERFSLILESASTNQTSMYLCASSPPRTGGNEQFFGPGTRLTVL.

This clonotype was detected only once. The V call is TRBV7-2, the J call TRBJ2-3, with 8 positions matching TRBD1. The J segment lost 5 bases and the V segment lost 5 bases, leaving 9 bases of the junction unmatched. The germline CDR1 and CDR2 sequences are SGHTA and FQGNSA. This CDR3 spans 15 amino acids. In DNA form, the CDR3 reads TGTGCCAGCAGCCCCAACGCAGGGGGCGTAGATACGCAGTATTTT. Residues: CASSPNAGGVDTQYF. The whole variable domain, remainder taken from reference TRBV7-2 and TRBJ2-3, is GAGVSQSPSNKVTEKGKDVELRCDPISGHTALYWYRQSLGQGLEFLIYFQGNSAPDKSGLPSDRFSAERTGGSVSTLTIQRTQQEDSAVYLCASSPNAGGVDTQYFGPGTRLTVL.

This clonotype was seen more than once but under ten times. This chain links TRBV5-5 with TRBJ1-4, with unresolved D. Germline V gene data show CDR1 as SGHKS and CDR2 as YYEKEE (reference sequence). CDR3 length: 17 amino acids. Trimming stripped 2 bases from V and 2 bases from J, with 16 bases between. The CDR3 DNA follows: TGTGCCAGCAGCTTAGTAAGGCCCCGAGGCACTAATGAAAAACTGTTTTTT. It yields the protein CASSLVRPRGTNEKLFF.

This clonotype was recorded a few times. The chain links TRBV5-1 to TRBJ2-5; 10 bases match TRBD1. With 1 base clipped from V and 4 bases from J, the junction kept 7 bases outside the gene matches. This CDR3 is built from 16 residues. Germline lookup yields CDR1 SGHRS and CDR2 YFSETQ. The CDR3 bases are TGCGCCAGCAGCTTGCCGGGACAGGGGAGTCGAGAGACCCAGTACTTC. Encoded protein: CASSLPGQGSRETQYF. The complete variable domain, with remaining parts taken from reference TRBV5-1 and TRBJ2-5, reads KAGVTQTPRYLIKTRGQQVTLSCSPISGHRSVSWYQQTPGQGLQFLFEYFSETQRNKGNFPGRFSGRQFSNSRSEMNVSTLELGDSALYLCASSLPGQGSRETQYFGPGTRLLVL.

The chain joins TRBV3-1 to TRBJ2-3; D might be TRBD1 or TRBD2, each matching 5 bases. The CDR3 totals 14 residues. CDR1 and CDR2 from the germline V gene are LGHDT and YNNKEL (reference sequence). Trimming cost V 0 bases and J 14 bases, with 18 bases left between them. DNA of the CDR3: TGTGCCAGCAGCCAAGAAAACAGGCCCCGGGATGCGTATTTT. It yields the protein CASSQENRPRDAYF.

J is TRBJ2-3 and V is TRBV7-9; 7 bases agree with TRBD2. With V trimmed by 8 bases and J by 1 base, 3 bases remained unmatched. This CDR3 comprises 13 residues. CDR1 is SEHNR and CDR2 is FQNEAQ in the germline V gene (reference sequence). The CDR3 sequence: CASVAGGTDTQYF. CDR3 DNA: TGTGCCAGCGTTGCGGGGGGCACAGATACGCAGTATTTT. The whole variable domain, remainder taken from reference TRBV7-9 and TRBJ2-3, is DTGVSQNPRHKITKRGQNVTFRCDPISEHNRLYWYRQTLGQGPEFLTYFQNEAQLEKSRLLSDRFSAERPKGSFSTLEIQRTEQGDSAMYLCASVAGGTDTQYFGPGTRLTVL.

The chain employs TRBV6-5 and TRBJ2-4; TRBD2 aligns across 9 bases. With 0 bases clipped from V and 15 bases from J, the junction kept 18 bases outside the gene matches. Germline CDR1 MNHEY, CDR2 SVGAGI. The CDR3 has 17 residues. The CDR3 region is CASSYSRLPSGTYERYF. CDR3 bases: TGTGCCAGCAGTTACTCCAGATTGCCTAGCGGGACCTACGAGCGGTACTTC.

This clonotype was picked up a small number of times. This chain connects TRBV5-1 to TRBJ2-5, with a possible D match to TRBD2 (8 bases). The germline gives CDR1 SGHRS, CDR2 YFSETQ. This CDR3 contains 19 residues. Between the trimmed V and J ends, which lost 0 bases and 2 bases, there was a span of 23 bases. The CDR3 is CASSLAGGGQTVIQETQYF. As DNA, the CDR3 is TGCGCCAGCAGCTTGGCCGGGGGGGGACAGACAGTAATACAAGAGACCCAGTACTTC.

The chain employs TRBV7-2 and TRBJ2-1; D is perhaps TRBD1 (6 bases). Germline CDR1 is SGHTA and CDR2 is FQGNSA. With 3 bases removed from V and 10 bases from J, the gap between germline ends came to 13 bases. CDR3 size: 13 residues. The CDR3 sequence is CASSFRQTGEQFF. The DNA for the CDR3 is TGTGCCAGCAGCTTCCGTCAAACAGGGGAGCAGTTCTTC.

This chain links TRBV5-1 with TRBJ2-5; tentatively, D is TRBD1 or TRBD2 (6 bases each). Trimming cost V 7 bases and J 2 bases, with 21 bases left between them. Germline lookup yields CDR1 SGHRS and CDR2 YFSETQ. This CDR3 is built from 16 residues. CDR3 loop: CASSLGGGLMQETQYF. The CDR3 DNA sequence: TGCGCCAGCTCTCTTGGAGGGGGACTGATGCAAGAGACCCAGTACTTC.

Written as DNA, the CDR3 is TGTGCCAGCAGTTACCGACTAGCGGGGGATAGATACGAGCAGTACTTC. Its translation is CASSYRLAGDRYEQYF. The chain is built from TRBV6-6 and TRBJ2-7; 12 nucleotides match TRBD2. Germline V lookup: CDR1 MNHNY, CDR2 SVGAGI (reference sequence). This CDR3 is built from 16 residues. The V and J ends lost 2 bases and 4 bases, in that order; junction bases with no gene match: 6.

The rearrangement uses TRBV12-3 or TRBV12-4 and TRBJ2-7; 8 positions match TRBD2. The CDR3 is made up of 17 amino acids. The V gene end was trimmed by 3 bases and the J gene end by 0 bases; junction bases not matched to a gene: 10. CDR3 coding DNA: TGTGCCAGCAGTTTGGGCGGGGGGCGTTTGCGCTCCTACGAGCAGTACTTC. Translating it yields CASSLGGGRLRSYEQYF.

The rearrangement links TRBV13 to TRBJ1-6, with TRBD1 matching 9 bases. The CDR3 is 17 amino acids. The V segment lost 7 bases and the J segment 7 bases; nucleotides outside the gene matches: 14. In germline, CDR1 is PRHDT, CDR2 FYEKMQ (reference sequence). CDR3 amino acids: CASTPGQGFLWNSPLHF. CDR3 DNA sequence: TGTGCCAGCACTCCGGGACAGGGATTTTTGTGGAATTCACCCCTCCACTTT.

In this sample, this clonotype turned up a few times. The rearrangement joins TRBV5-1 to TRBJ2-1, with 9 bases matching TRBD2. Germline V gene sequence: CDR1 SGHRS, CDR2 YFSETQ. This CDR3 region has 16 residues. J gave up 5 bases and V 5 bases, and 11 bases lay outside the gene matches. In nucleotides, the CDR3 is TGCGCCAGCAGTTACCCGGGACTAGCACCGCACAATGAGCAGTTCTTC. As protein: CASSYPGLAPHNEQFF.

The chain links TRBV4-3 to TRBJ2-7; 8 nucleotides agree with TRBD1. Germline CDR1 reads LGHNA; CDR2 reads YSLEER. The V and J ends lost 0 bases and 7 bases, in that order; junction bases with no gene match: 8. The CDR3 extends over 15 amino acids. CDR3 DNA: TGCGCCAGCAGCCAAGATACAGCCAGGGGGCGTGAGCAGTACTTC. Its translation: CASSQDTARGREQYF.

This clonotype was recorded at least ten times. The rearrangement joins TRBV2 to TRBJ2-6; D uncertain. The CDR3 sequence is 14 residues long. Germline loops: CDR1 SNHLY, CDR2 FYNNEI. Trimming removed 4 bases from V and 2 bases from J, with 6 bases in between. CDR3 loop: CASSGGTGANVLTF. The CDR3 nucleotides read TGTGCCAGCAGTGGGGGTACTGGGGCCAACGTCCTGACTTTC.

This clonotype came up a few times. DNA of the CDR3: TGTGCCAGCAGTTTATCTAAACGGATGTCCTTGGAGACCCAGTACTTC. Its translation: CASSLSKRMSLETQYF. The chain joins TRBV6-5 to TRBJ2-5; D unresolved. Germline loops: CDR1 MNHEY, CDR2 SVGAGI. Trimming left V 4 bases short and J 5 bases short, with 20 bases between. This CDR3 has 16 amino acids.

The chain joins TRBV20-1 to TRBJ2-7; 9 nucleotides align to TRBD1. The V gene end was trimmed by 3 bases and the J gene end by 3 bases; junction bases not matched to a gene: 6. The germline gives CDR1 DFQATT, CDR2 SNEGSKA (reference sequence). There are 14 residues in the CDR3. Here the CDR3 reads CSASRDREVYEQYF. The CDR3 nucleotides read TGCAGTGCTAGCCGGGACAGGGAGGTCTACGAGCAGTACTTC.

This clonotype was counted between two and nine times. The V call is TRBV20-1, the J call TRBJ2-7; TRBD1 aligns across 9 bases. Trimming took 4 bases from V and 0 from J; bases not matched to a gene: 13. Per the germline V gene, CDR1 is DFQATT and CDR2 is SNEGSKA (reference sequence). This CDR3 is built from 17 residues. CDR3 bases: TGCAGTGCTAAGGGCTTATCTAGGGACAGGGCCTCCTACGAGCAGTACTTC. Encoded protein: CSAKGLSRDRASYEQYF.

Written as DNA, the CDR3 is TGTGCCAGCAGCTTAGGGACTAGCGGGGGACCCCAAGAGACCCAGTACTTC. Translation gives CASSLGTSGGPQETQYF. This chain links TRBV7-2 with TRBJ2-5, with TRBD2 matching 13 bases. V lost 1 base, J lost 1 base, and 3 bases stayed unmatched. CDR3 length equals 17 residues. CDR1 and CDR2 from the germline V gene are SGHTA and FQGNSA.

The chain couples TRBV5-1 to TRBJ1-4; no reliable D call. Trimming removed 1 base from V and 8 bases from J, with 12 bases in between. The V gene's germline CDR1 is SGHRS and CDR2 YFSETQ. This CDR3 is built from 14 residues. The CDR3 nucleotides are TGCGCCAGCAGCTTGACATCGGCGGACGAAAAACTGTTTTTT. Amino acid sequence: CASSLTSADEKLFF.